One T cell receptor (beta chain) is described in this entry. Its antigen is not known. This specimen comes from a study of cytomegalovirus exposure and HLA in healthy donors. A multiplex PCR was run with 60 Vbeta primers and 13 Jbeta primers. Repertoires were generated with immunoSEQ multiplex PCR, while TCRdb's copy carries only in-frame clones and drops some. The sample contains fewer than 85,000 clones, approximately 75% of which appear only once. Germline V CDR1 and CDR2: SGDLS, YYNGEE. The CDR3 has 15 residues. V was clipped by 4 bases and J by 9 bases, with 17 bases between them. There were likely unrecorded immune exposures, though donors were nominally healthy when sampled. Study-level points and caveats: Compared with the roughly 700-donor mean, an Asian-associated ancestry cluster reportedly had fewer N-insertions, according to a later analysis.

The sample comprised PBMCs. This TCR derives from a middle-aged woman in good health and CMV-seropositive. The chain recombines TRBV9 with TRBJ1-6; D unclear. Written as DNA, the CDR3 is TGTGCCAGCAGCCTCTCGTGGGGAGAAGGTTCACCCCTCCACTTT. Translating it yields CASSLSWGEGSPLHF.